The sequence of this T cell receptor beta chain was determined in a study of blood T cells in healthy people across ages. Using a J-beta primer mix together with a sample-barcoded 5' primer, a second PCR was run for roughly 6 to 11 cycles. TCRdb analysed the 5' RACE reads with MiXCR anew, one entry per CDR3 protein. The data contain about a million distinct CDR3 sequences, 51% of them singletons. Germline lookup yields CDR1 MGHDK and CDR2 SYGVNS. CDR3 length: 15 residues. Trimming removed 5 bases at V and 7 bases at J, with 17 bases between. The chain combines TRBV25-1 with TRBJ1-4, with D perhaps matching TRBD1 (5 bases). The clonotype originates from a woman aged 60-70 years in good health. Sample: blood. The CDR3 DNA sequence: TGTGCCAGCAGTCCCCTGAAGGGGATTGGTGAAAAACTGTTTTTT. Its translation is CASSPLKGIGEKLFF.